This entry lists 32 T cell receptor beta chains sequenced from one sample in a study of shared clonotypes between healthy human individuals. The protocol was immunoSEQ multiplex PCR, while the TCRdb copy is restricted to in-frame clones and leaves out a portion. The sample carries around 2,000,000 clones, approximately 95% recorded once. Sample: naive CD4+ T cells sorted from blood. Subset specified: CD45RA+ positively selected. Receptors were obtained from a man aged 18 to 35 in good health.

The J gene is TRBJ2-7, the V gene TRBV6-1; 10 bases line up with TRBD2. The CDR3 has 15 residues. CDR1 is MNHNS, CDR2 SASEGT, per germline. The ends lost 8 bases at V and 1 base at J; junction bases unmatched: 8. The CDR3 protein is CASFSQLAGSYEQYF. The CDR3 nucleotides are TGTGCCAGCTTTTCCCAACTAGCGGGGTCCTACGAGCAGTACTTC.

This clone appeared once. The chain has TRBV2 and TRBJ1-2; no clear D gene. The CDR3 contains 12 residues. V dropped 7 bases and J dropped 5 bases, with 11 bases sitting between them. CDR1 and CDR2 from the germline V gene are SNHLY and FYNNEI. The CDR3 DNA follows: TGTGCCAGCAAGGAAAATGGGTATGGCTACACCTTC. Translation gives CASKENGYGYTF.

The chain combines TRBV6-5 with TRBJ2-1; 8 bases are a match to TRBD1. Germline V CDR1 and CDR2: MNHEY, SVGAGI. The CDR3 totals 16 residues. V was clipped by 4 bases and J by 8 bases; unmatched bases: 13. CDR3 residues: CASSFTGTGLRDEQFF. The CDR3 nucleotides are TGTGCCAGCAGTTTCACCGGGACAGGCCTGCGCGATGAGCAGTTCTTC.

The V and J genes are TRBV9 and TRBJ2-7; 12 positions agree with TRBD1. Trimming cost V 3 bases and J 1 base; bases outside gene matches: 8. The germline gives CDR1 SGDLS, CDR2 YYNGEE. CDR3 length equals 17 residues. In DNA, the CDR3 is TGTGCCAGCAGCGCCCCGGGACAGGGGGCTTATTCCTACGAGCAGTACTTC. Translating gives CASSAPGQGAYSYEQYF.

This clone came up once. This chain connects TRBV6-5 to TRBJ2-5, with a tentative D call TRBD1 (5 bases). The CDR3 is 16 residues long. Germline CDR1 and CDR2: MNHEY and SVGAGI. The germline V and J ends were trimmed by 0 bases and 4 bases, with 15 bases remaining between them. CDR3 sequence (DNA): TGTGCCAGCAGTTACTCAGTCAGGACAAAGGCAGAGACCCAGTACTTC. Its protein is CASSYSVRTKAETQYF.

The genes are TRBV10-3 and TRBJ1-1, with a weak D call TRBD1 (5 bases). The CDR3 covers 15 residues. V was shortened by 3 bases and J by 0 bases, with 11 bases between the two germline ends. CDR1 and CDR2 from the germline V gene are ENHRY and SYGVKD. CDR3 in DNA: TGTGCCATCAGTGAACTCAGGGATATGAACACTGAAGCTTTCTTT. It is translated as CAISELRDMNTEAFF.

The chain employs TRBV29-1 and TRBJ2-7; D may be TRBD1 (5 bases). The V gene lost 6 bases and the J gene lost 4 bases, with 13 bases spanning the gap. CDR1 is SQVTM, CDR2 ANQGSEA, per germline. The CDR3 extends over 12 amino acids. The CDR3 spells CSVPAGKYEQYF. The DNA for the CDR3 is TGCAGCGTCCCCGCAGGGAAATACGAGCAGTACTTC.

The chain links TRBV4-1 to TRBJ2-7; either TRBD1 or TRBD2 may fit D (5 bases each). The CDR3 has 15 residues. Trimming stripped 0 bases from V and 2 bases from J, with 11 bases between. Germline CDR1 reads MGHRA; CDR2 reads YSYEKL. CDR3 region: CASSQDATGPYEQYF. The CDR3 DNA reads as TGCGCCAGCAGCCAAGATGCGACGGGACCCTACGAGCAGTACTTC.

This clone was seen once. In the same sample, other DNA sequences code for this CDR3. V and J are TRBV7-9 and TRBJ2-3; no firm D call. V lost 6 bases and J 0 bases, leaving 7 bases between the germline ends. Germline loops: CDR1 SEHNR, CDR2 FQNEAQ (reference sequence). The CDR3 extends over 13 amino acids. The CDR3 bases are TGTGCCAGCAGACCTAGTAGCACAGATACGCAGTATTTT. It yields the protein CASRPSSTDTQYF. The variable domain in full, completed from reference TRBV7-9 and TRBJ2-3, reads DTGVSQNPRHKITKRGQNVTFRCDPISEHNRLYWYRQTLGQGPEFLTYFQNEAQLEKSRLLSDRFSAERPKGSFSTLEIQRTEQGDSAMYLCASRPSSTDTQYFGPGTRLTVL.

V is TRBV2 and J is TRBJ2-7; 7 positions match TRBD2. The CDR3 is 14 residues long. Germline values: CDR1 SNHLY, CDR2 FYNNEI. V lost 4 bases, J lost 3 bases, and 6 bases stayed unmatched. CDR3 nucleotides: TGTGCCAGCAGTGGGGGGAGGGTCCTCTACGAGCAGTACTTC. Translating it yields CASSGGRVLYEQYF.

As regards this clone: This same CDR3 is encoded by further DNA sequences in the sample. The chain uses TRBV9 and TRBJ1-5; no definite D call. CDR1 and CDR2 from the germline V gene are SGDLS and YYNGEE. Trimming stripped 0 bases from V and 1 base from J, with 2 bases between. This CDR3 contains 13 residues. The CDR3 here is CASSVGSNQPQHF. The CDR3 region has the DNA TGTGCCAGCAGCGTAGGAAGCAATCAGCCCCAGCATTTT.

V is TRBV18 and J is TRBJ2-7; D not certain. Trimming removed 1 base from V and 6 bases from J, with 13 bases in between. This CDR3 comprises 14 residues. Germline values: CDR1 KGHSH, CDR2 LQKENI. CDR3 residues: CASSPQSPGGEQYF. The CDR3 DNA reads TGTGCCAGCTCACCACAGAGTCCGGGCGGCGAGCAGTACTTC.

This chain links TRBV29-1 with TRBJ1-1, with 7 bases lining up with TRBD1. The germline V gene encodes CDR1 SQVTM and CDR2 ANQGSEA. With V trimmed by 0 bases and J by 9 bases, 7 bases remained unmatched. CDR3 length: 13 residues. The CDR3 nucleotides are TGCAGCGTTGAAGATCTGGCAGGGGGACAAGCTTTCTTT. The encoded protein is CSVEDLAGGQAFF.

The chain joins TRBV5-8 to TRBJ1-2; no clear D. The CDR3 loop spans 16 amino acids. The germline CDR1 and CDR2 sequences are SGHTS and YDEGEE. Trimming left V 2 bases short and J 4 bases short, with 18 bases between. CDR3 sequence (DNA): TGTGCCAGCAGCTTAGAATTTTTTCGCACAACCTATGGCTACACCTTC. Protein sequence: CASSLEFFRTTYGYTF. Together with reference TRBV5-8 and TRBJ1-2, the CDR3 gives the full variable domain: EAGVTQSPTHLIKTRGQQATLRCSPISGHTSVYWYQQALGLGLQFLLWYDEGEERNRGNFPPRFSGRQFPNYSSELNVNALELEDSALYLCASSLEFFRTTYGYTFGSGTRLTVV.

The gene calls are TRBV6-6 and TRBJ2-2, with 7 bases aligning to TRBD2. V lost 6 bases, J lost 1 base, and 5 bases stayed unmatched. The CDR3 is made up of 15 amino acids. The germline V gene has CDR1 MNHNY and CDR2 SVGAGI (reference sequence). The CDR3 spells CASRGPSGNTGELFF. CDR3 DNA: TGTGCCAGCAGGGGGCCTAGCGGGAACACCGGGGAGCTGTTTTTT.

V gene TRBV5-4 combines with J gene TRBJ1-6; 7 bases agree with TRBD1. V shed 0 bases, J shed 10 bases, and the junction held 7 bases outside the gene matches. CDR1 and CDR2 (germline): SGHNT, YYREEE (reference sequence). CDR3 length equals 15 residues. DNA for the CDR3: TGTGCCAGCAGCTTGGGTGGGACAGTATCCTCACCCCTCCACTTT. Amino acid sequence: CASSLGGTVSSPLHF. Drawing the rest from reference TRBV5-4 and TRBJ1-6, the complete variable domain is ETGVTQSPTHLIKTRGQQVTLRCSSQSGHNTVSWYQQALGQGPQFIFQYYREEENGRGNFPPRFSGLQFPNYSSELNVNALELDDSALYLCASSLGGTVSSPLHFGNGTRLTVT.

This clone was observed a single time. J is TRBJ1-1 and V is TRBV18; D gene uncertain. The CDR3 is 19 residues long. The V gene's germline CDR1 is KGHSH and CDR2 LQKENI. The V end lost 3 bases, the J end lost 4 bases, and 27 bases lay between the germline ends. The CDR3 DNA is TGTGCCAGCTCACCGGAACTAAGTCGGACCCGGTCGGGGAGCACTGAAGCTTTCTTT. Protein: CASSPELSRTRSGSTEAFF.

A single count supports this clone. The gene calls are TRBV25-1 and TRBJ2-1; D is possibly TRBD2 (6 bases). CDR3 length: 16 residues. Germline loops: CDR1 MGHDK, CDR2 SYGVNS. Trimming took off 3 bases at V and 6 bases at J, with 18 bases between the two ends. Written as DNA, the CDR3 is TGTGCCAGCAGTGACTCTTTTGCGGGATTGGGCAATGAGCAGTTCTTC. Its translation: CASSDSFAGLGNEQFF.

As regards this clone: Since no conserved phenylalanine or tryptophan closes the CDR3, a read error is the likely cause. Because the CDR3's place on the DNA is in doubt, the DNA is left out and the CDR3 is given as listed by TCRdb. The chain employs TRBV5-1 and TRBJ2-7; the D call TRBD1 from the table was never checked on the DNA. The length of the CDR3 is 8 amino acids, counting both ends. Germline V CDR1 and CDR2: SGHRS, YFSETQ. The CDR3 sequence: CASALGQP.

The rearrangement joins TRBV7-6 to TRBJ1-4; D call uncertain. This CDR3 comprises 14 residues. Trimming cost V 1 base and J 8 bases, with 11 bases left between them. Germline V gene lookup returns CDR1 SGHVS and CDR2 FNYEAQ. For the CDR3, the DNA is TGTGCCAGCAGCTTAGAAACGGCAGACGAAAAACTGTTTTTT. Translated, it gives CASSLETADEKLFF.

The CDR3 here is CASSRSQGAGTGELFF. The CDR3 bases are TGTGCCAGCAGTCGCTCACAGGGGGCGGGCACCGGGGAGCTGTTTTTT. This chain joins TRBV28 and TRBJ2-2; 9 nucleotides agree with TRBD1. The junction had 8 bases not matched to a gene; V was cut back by 5 bases and J by 4 bases. This CDR3 comprises 16 residues. Germline V gives CDR1 MDHEN, CDR2 SYDVKM.

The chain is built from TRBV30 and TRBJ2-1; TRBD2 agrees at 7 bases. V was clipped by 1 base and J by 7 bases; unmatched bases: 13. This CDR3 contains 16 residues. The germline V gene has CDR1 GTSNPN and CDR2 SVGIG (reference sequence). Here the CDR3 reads CAWSALGRGGGNEQFF. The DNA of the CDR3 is TGTGCCTGGAGTGCCCTGGGTCGCGGGGGAGGGAATGAGCAGTTCTTC.

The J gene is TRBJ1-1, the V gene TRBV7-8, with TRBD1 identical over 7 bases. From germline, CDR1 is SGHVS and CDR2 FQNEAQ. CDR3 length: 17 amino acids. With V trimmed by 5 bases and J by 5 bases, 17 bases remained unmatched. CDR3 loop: CASSAIPKDREVTEAFF. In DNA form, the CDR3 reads TGTGCCAGCAGCGCGATCCCCAAAGACAGGGAGGTTACTGAAGCTTTCTTT.

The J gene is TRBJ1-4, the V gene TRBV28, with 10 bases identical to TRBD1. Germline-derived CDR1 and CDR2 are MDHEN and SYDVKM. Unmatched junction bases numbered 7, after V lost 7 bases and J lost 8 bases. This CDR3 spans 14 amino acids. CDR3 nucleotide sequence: TGTGCCAGCATCCCCGACAGGGGGCAGGAAAAACTGTTTTTT. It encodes CASIPDRGQEKLFF.

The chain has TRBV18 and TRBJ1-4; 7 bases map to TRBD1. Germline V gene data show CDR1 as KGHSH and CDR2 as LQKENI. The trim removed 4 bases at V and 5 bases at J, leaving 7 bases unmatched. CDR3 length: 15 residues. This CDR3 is CASSRDSRANEKLFF. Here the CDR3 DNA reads TGTGCCAGCTCACGGGACAGCAGGGCGAATGAAAAACTGTTTTTT.

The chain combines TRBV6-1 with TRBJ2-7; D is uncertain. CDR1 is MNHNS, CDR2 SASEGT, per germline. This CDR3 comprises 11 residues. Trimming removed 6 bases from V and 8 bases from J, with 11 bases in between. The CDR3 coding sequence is TGTGCCAGCAGGCTTACCTTCCAGCAGTACTTC. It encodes CASRLTFQQYF.

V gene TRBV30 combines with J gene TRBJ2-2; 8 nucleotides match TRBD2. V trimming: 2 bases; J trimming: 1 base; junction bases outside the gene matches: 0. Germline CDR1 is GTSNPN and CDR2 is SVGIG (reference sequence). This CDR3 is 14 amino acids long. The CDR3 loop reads CAWSSGGNTGELFF. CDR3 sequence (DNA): TGTGCCTGGAGTAGCGGGGGGAACACCGGGGAGCTGTTTTTT.

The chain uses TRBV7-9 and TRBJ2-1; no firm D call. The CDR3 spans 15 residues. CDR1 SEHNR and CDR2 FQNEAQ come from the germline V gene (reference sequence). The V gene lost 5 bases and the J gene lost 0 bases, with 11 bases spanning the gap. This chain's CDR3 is CASSPPPSSYNEQFF. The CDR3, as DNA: TGTGCCAGCAGCCCCCCGCCGAGCTCCTACAATGAGCAGTTCTTC.

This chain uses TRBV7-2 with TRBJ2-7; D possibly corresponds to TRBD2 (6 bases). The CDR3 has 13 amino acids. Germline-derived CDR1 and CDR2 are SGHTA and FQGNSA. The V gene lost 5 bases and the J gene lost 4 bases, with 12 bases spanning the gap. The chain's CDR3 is CASSPQEGYEQYF. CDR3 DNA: TGTGCCAGCAGCCCACAGGAGGGATACGAGCAGTACTTC.

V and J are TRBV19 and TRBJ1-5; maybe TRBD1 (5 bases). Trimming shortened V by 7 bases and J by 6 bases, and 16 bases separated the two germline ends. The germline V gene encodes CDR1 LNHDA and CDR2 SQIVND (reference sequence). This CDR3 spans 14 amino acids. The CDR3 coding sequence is TGTGCCAGTACCGTGGGGCCCGGGAGTCAGCCCCAGCATTTT. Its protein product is CASTVGPGSQPQHF.

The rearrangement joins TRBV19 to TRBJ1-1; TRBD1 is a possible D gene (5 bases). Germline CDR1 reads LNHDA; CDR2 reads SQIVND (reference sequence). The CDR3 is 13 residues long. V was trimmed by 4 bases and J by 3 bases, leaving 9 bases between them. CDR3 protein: CASSRDRDTEAFF. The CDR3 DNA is TGTGCCAGTAGTAGAGACAGAGACACTGAAGCTTTCTTT.

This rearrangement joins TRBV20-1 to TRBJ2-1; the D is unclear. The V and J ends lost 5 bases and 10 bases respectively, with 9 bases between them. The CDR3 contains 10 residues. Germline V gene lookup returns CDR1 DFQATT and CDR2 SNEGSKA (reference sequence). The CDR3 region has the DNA TGCAGTGCTGCTAACGGCGAGCAGTTCTTC. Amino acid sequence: CSAANGEQFF.